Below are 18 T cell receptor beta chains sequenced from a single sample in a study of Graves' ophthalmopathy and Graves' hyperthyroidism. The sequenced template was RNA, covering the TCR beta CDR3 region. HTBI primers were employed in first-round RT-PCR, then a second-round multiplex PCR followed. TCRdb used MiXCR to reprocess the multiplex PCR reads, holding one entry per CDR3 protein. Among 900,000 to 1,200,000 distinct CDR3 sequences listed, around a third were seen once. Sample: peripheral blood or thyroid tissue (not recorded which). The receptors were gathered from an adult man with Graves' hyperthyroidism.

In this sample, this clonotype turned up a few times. In nucleotides, the CDR3 is TGTGCCAGCAGCTCACTTCGGGGACAGGGGGTGGTCATATATTTT. Protein product: CASSSLRGQGVVIYF. The chain carries TRBV12-3 or TRBV12-4 and TRBJ1-3, with 11 bases that match TRBD1. V gave up 6 bases and J gave up 12 bases; unmatched junction bases: 13. CDR3 length: 15 residues.

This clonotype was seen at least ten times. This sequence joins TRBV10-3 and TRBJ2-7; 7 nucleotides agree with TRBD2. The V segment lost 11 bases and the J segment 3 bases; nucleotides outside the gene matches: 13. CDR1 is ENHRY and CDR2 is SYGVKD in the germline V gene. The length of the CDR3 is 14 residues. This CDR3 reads CAVAFEGTNYEQYF. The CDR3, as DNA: TGTGCCGTCGCCTTCGAAGGGACTAACTACGAGCAGTACTTC.

This CDR3 reads CASSDGVRETQYF. CDR3 sequence (DNA): TGTGCCAGCAGTGACGGGGTCCGGGAGACCCAGTACTTC. The chain recombines TRBV2 with TRBJ2-5, with D possibly matching TRBD2 (5 bases). V lost 3 bases and J 5 bases, leaving 10 bases between the germline ends. The CDR3 spans 13 residues. The V gene's germline CDR1 is SNHLY and CDR2 FYNNEI.

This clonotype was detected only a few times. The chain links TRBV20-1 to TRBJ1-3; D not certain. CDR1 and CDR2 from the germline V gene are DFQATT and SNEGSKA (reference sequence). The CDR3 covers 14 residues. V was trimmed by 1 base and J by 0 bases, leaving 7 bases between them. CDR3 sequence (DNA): TGCAGTGCTAGAGGCCAGCACTCTGGAAACACCATATATTTT. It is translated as CSARGQHSGNTIYF.

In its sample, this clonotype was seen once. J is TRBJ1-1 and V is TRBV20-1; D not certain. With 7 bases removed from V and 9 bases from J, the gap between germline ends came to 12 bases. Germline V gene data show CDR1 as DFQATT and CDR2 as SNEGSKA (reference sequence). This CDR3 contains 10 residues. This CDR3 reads CSVGPEQAFF. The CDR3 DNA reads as TGCAGTGTTGGCCCTGAGCAAGCTTTCTTT.

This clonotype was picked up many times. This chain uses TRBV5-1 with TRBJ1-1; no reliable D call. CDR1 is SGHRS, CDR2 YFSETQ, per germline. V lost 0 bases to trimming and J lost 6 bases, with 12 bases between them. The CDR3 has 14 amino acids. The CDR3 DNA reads TGCGCCAGCAGCTTGGCTGGGGAAGTGGCTGAAGCTTTCTTT. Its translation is CASSLAGEVAEAFF.

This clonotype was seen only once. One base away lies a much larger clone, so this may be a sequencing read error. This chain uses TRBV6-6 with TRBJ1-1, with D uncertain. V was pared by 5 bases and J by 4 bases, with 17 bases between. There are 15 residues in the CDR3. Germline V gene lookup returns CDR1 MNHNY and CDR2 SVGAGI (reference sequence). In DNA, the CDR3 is TGTGCCAGCAGTCACGACTACCCAGATACCACTGAAGCTTTCTTT. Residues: CASSHDYPDTTEAFF.

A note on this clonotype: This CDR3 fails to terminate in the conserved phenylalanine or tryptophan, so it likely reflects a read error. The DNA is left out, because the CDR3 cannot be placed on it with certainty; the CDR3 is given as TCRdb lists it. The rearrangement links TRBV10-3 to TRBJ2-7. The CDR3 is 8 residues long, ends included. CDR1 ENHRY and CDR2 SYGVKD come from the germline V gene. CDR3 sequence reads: CAISESVT.

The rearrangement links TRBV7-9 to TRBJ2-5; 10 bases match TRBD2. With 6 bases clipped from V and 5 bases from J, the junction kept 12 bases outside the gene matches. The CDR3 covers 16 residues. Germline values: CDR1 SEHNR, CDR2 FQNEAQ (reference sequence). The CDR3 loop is CASSLLSGGAVETQYF. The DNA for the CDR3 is TGTGCCAGCAGTTTGCTCAGCGGGGGGGCCGTTGAGACCCAGTACTTC.

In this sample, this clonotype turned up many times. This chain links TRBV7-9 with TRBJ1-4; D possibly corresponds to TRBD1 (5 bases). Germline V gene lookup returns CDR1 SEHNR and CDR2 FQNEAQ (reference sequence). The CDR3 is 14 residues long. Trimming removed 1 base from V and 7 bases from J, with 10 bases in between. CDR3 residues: CASSLGGPGEKLFF. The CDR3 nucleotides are TGTGCCAGCAGCTTAGGGGGACCGGGTGAAAAACTGTTTTTT.

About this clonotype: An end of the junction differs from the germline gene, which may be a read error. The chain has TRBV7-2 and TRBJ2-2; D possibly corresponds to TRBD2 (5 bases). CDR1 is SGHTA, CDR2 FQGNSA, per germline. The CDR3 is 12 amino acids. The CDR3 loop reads CASSLENGELLF. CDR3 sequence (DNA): TGTGCCAGCAGCTTGGAGAACGGGGAGCTGCTTTTT.

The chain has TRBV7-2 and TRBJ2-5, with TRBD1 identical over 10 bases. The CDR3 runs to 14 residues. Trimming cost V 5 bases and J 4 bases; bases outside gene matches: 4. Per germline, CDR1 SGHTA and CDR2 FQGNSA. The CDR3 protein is CASSQWDRGETQYF. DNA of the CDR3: TGTGCCAGCAGCCAATGGGACAGGGGAGAGACCCAGTACTTC.

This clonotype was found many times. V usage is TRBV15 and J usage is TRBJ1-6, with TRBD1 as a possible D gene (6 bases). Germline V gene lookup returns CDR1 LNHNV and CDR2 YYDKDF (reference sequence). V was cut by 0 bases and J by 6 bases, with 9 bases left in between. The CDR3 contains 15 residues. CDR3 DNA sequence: TGTGCCACCAGCAGAGATTTACAGGGTAATTCACCCCTCCACTTT. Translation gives CATSRDLQGNSPLHF.

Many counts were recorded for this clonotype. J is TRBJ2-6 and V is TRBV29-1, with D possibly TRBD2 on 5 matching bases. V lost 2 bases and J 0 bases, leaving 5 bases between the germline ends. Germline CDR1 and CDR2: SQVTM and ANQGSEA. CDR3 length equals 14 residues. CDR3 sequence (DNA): TGCAGCGTTGAAAGCGGCTCTGGGGCCAACGTCCTGACTTTC. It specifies CSVESGSGANVLTF.

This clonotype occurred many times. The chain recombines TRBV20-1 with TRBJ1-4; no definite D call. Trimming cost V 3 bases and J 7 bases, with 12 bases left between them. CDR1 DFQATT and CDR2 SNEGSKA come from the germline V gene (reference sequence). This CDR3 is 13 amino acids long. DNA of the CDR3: TGCAGTGCTAGTCCCGTTGGGAGTGAAAAACTGTTTTTT. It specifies CSASPVGSEKLFF.

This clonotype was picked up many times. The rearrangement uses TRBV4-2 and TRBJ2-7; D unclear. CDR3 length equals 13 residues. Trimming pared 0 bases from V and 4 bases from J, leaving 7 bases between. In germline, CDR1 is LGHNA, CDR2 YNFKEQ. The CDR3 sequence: CASSQDLEYEQYF. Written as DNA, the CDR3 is TGTGCCAGCAGCCAAGACTTGGAGTACGAGCAGTACTTC.

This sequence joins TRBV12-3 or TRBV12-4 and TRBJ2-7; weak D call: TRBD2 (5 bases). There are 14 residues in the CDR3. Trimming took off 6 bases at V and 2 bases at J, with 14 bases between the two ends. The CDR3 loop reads CASRTGINTYEQYF. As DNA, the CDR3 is TGTGCCAGCAGGACGGGAATAAATACCTACGAGCAGTACTTC.

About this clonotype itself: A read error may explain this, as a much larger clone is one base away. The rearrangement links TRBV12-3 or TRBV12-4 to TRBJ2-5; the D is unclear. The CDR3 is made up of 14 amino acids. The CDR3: CAGSFGAQGETQYF. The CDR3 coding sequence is TGTGCCGGCAGTTTCGGAGCCCAAGGAGAGACCCAGTACTTC.